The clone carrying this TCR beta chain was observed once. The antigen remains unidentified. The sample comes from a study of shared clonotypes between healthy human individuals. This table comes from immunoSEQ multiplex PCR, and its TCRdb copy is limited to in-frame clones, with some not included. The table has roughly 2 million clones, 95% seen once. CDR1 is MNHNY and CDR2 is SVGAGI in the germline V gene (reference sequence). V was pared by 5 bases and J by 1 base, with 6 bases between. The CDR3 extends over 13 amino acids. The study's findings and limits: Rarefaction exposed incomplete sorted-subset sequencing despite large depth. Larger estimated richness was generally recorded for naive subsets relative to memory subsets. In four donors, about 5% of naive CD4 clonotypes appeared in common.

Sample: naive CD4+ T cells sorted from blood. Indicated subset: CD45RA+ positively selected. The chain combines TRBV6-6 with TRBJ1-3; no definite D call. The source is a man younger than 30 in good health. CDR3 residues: CASSHLSGNTIYF. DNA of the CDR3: TGTGCCAGCAGTCACCTTTCTGGAAACACCATATATTTT.